Given below is one T cell receptor (beta chain) in context. The antigen remains undetermined. The CDR3 spans 18 residues. The V and J ends lost 0 bases and 3 bases respectively, with 20 bases between them. Germline V gene data show CDR1 as SGHTA and CDR2 as FQGNSA. Primers used in a second PCR of about 7 to 12 cycles were a sample-barcoded 5' primer and a J-beta primer mix. MiXCR, applied by TCRdb to the 5' RACE reads, yields one record per CDR3 protein. The data show around 1,800,000 distinct CDR3 sequences, with approximately 40% seen just once and roughly 23% held by the top ten. This specimen comes from a study of blood T cells in healthy people across ages. Whole-study findings and limits: Versus aged donors, long-lived donors had higher diversity and more naive CD4+ cells. Changes seen in expanded clonotypes were possibly confounded by donor CMV status left unknown.

The TCR sequence derives from a human donor in good health. The rearrangement joins TRBV7-2 to TRBJ1-2, with TRBD1 as a possible D gene (6 bases). Sample: blood. CDR3 in amino acids: CASSLALDSEQWDYGYTF. The CDR3 DNA follows: TGTGCCAGCAGCTTAGCGCTGGACAGTGAGCAATGGGACTATGGCTACACCTTC.